A single T cell receptor beta chain is shown here with its context. Antigen unknown. Trimming shortened V by 4 bases and J by 0 bases, and 15 bases separated the two germline ends. The CDR3 contains 16 residues. The germline gives CDR1 LGHNA, CDR2 YSLEER. The entry originates in a study of shared clonotypes between healthy human individuals. Findings and limits, study-wide: A handful of donors shared about 4.5% of their naive CD4 clonotypes.

At the deep level, the assay was run. The repertoire was sequenced with immunoSEQ multiplex PCR; TCRdb's copy has only in-frame clones and lacks some. The profile shows 2 million to 2.5 million clones, just over 90% of them singletons. The chain joins TRBV4-3 to TRBJ1-2, with a possible D match to TRBD1 (6 bases). Sequenced material: naive CD4+ T cells from PBMCs. The subset: CD45RA+ positively selected. The receptor comes from a man aged 18 to 29 in good health. Some clones in this sample may be carry-over from other donors' samples. CDR3 residues: CASSRAGQRANYGYTF. The CDR3, as DNA: TGCGCCAGCAGCCGAGCCGGACAGCGAGCTAACTATGGCTACACCTTC.